Listed below are T cell receptor beta chains from one sample, sequenced in a study of Ad26.COV2.S vaccination and SARS-CoV-2 variants. The protocol was immunoSEQ multiplex PCR, while the TCRdb copy is restricted to in-frame clones and leaves out a portion. The table includes about 320,000 clones, around four fifths detected once. Source: peripheral blood, taken in a trial of Ad26.COV2.S vaccine versus placebo. The receptor source for this set is a person between 18 and 59 years old who received the Ad26.COV2.S COVID-19 vaccine or a placebo. CDR3s include the opening cysteine and the closing phenylalanine or tryptophan. The D gene is left open where the match is weak. Not every row has a clone size; where given, it reads once, few, many or a size class.

TRBJ2-7 | - | TRBV5-5 | - | TGTGCCAGCAGCCATGGGGGGGTGACAGGGACAACCACCTACGAGCAGTACTTC | CASSHGGVTGTTTYEQYF
TRBJ1-6 | once | TRBV7-9 | - | TGTGCCAGCAGCTTAAAACAGCAGAATTCACCCCTCCACTTT | CASSLKQQNSPLHF
TRBJ2-3 | - | TRBV5-1 | - | TGCGCCAGCACCCACGAACGGGTCACAGATACGCAGTATTTT | CASTHERVTDTQYF
TRBJ1-5 | - | TRBV3-1/TRBV3-2 | - | TGTGCCAGCAGCCTTCAATTACAGGGAGGGCAGCCCCAGCATTTT | CASSLQLQGGQPQHF
TRBJ2-1 | - | TRBV5-1 | TRBD2 | TGCGCCAGCAGCCACTCGACTAGCGGGGGAGTTACCTACAATGAGCAGTTCTTC | CASSHSTSGGVTYNEQFF
TRBJ1-5 | - | TRBV6-6 | - | TGTGCCAGCAGTTCCGGGAGGAACAATCAGCCCCAGCATTTT | CASSSGRNNQPQHF
TRBJ1-4 | - | TRBV5-4 | - | TGTGCCAGCAGCGATCTCCCCTACAGGGACAATGAAAAACTGTTTTTT | CASSDLPYRDNEKLFF
TRBJ2-2 | few | TRBV25-1 | - | TGTGCCAGCTCTAAAACTCTTTACCACACCGGGGAGCTGTTTTTT | CASSKTLYHTGELFF
TRBJ1-2 | few | TRBV3-1/TRBV3-2 | - | TGTGCCAGCAGCCAAGGGGAGGCGGACTATGGCTACACCTTC | CASSQGEADYGYTF
TRBJ2-6 | - | TRBV5-4 | - | TGTGCCAGCAGCACCAGAGGGACCGGGGCCAACGTCCTGACTTTC | CASSTRGTGANVLTF
TRBJ2-1 | medium-sized | TRBV11-2 | TRBD2 | TGTGCCAGCAGCCAACAGCGGGGGTCCTACAATGAGCAGTTCTTC | CASSQQRGSYNEQFF
TRBJ2-5 | once | TRBV28 | - | TGTGCCAGCAGTTTATCAGGGGACGGCGAGACCCAGTACTTC | CASSLSGDGETQYF
TRBJ2-2 | - | TRBV4-1 | - | TGCGCCAGCAGCCAAGAAGGCGGGGCAGCCGCGAACACCGGGGAGCTGTTTTTT | CASSQEGGAAANTGELFF
TRBJ2-1 | - | TRBV9 | - | TGTGCCAGCAGCCTCCAGGGAAACTACAATGAGCAGTTCTTC | CASSLQGNYNEQFF
TRBJ2-7 | - | TRBV19 | TRBD2 | TGTGCCAGTAGTCCCGGGGGGGCGACGGTCTACGAGCAGTACTTC | CASSPGGATVYEQYF
TRBJ2-2 | - | TRBV6-5 | - | TGTGCCAGCAGCAACCGAAGGGGCAGCACCGGGGAGCTGTTTTTT | CASSNRRGSTGELFF